The 9 T cell receptor beta chains presented below share a single source sample, sequenced in a study of Graves' ophthalmopathy and Graves' hyperthyroidism. For repertoire sequencing, the TCR beta CDR3 regions were amplified from RNA transcripts. RT-PCR in the first round used HTBI primers; a second-round multiplex PCR followed. TCRdb reprocessed the multiplex PCR reads with MiXCR, giving one entry per CDR3 protein. The repertoire holds around 1,000,000 distinct CDR3 sequences, with 35% to 40% as singletons. The material sequenced was peripheral blood or thyroid tissue (not recorded which). The origin of the receptors is an adult man with Graves' hyperthyroidism.

V usage is TRBV29-1 and J usage is TRBJ1-3; 8 nucleotides line up with TRBD1. Germline lookup yields CDR1 SQVTM and CDR2 ANQGSEA. CDR3 size: 16 residues. Trimming took 7 bases from V and 0 from J; bases not matched to a gene: 11. The CDR3 coding sequence is TGCAGCGCCAAAGGACAGGGAACGAGCTCTGGAAACACCATATATTTT. Protein: CSAKGQGTSSGNTIYF.

This clonotype appeared many times. This chain connects TRBV15 to TRBJ2-7, with 7 bases lining up with TRBD1. This CDR3 region has 14 residues. The germline CDR1 and CDR2 sequences are LNHNV and YYDKDF (reference sequence). The V segment lost 3 bases and the J segment 0 bases; nucleotides outside the gene matches: 2. As DNA, the CDR3 is TGTGCCACCAGCAGCGGGACAGTCTCCTACGAGCAGTACTTC. Its translation is CATSSGTVSYEQYF.

Comment on this clonotype: A single base separates this from a much larger clone, so it may be a read error. The rearrangement joins TRBV29-1 to TRBJ2-5; 8 bases match TRBD1. Germline loops: CDR1 SQVTM, CDR2 ANQGSEA. V was pared by 1 base and J by 7 bases, with 20 bases of the junction left unmatched. CDR3 length equals 18 residues. The CDR3 region is CSVEGAGQGNLVRGTQYF. The CDR3 DNA reads as TGCAGCGTTGAAGGCGCTGGACAGGGTAATCTGGTGCGAGGGACCCAGTACTTC. Full variable domain (outside the CDR3, taken from reference TRBV29-1 and TRBJ2-5): SAVISQKPSRDICQRGTSLTIQCQVDSQVTMMFWYRQQPGQSLTLIATANQGSEATYESGFVIDKFPISRPNLTFSTLTVSNMSPEDSSIYLCSVEGAGQGNLVRGTQYFGPGTRLLVL.

Points on this clonotype: An end of the junction does not agree with germline; a read error may underlie this. The chain employs TRBV10-3 and TRBJ1-2, with D possibly being TRBD1 (6 bases). Germline CDR1 ENHRY, CDR2 SYGVKD. The CDR3 runs 14 residues. The CDR3 sequence is CASSLQGRGYGYTF. In nucleotides, the CDR3 is TGTGCCAGCAGTTTGCAGGGGCGCGGCTATGGCTACACCTTC.

This clonotype was seen repeatedly, ten times or more. The V call is TRBV6-5, the J call TRBJ1-2, with D perhaps TRBD1 (5 bases). V gave up 6 bases and J gave up 7 bases, with 18 bases separating them. Germline values: CDR1 MNHEY, CDR2 SVGAGI. CDR3 length: 14 residues. The CDR3 reads CASSPSPGEVGYTF. In DNA form, the CDR3 reads TGTGCCAGCAGCCCCAGCCCGGGGGAGGTTGGCTACACCTTC.

This chain joins TRBV29-1 and TRBJ2-6, with 7 nucleotides matching TRBD1. V lost 4 bases to trimming and J lost 4 bases; unmatched junction nucleotides: 10. The CDR3 extends over 16 amino acids. Germline V gene sequence: CDR1 SQVTM, CDR2 ANQGSEA. The CDR3 sequence: CSVVLDRAGGANVLTF. The CDR3 bases are TGCAGCGTTGTTCTCGACAGGGCTGGAGGGGCCAACGTCCTGACTTTC.

The rearrangement joins TRBV14 to TRBJ2-7; D might be TRBD1 (6 bases). Germline loops: CDR1 SGHDN, CDR2 FVKESK. The CDR3 is 13 residues long. V was cut by 6 bases and J by 4 bases, with 13 bases left in between. In DNA form, the CDR3 reads TGTGCCAGCAGTTCGGGACACCTATACGAGCAGTACTTC. This sequence encodes CASSSGHLYEQYF.

The J gene is TRBJ1-6, the V gene TRBV29-1; 9 bases align to TRBD1. The J segment lost 9 bases and the V segment lost 8 bases, leaving 2 bases of the junction unmatched. The germline gives CDR1 SQVTM, CDR2 ANQGSEA. CDR3 size: 11 residues. This CDR3 is CSPDRGSPLHF. The CDR3 DNA sequence: TGCAGCCCGGACAGGGGTTCACCCCTCCACTTT.

This clonotype has just a few counts. The chain recombines TRBV29-1 with TRBJ2-5; no clear D gene. With 1 base removed from V and 5 bases from J, the gap between germline ends came to 8 bases. CDR1 is SQVTM and CDR2 is ANQGSEA in the germline V gene. The CDR3 runs to 12 residues. As DNA, the CDR3 is TGCAGCGTTGAAGTTGAGAGGGAGACCCAGTACTTC. It is translated as CSVEVERETQYF.